The source of this T cell receptor (beta chain) is a study of technical replicates of blood from a handful of donors. The V end was cut by 7 bases, the J end by 6 bases, with 15 bases between. The germline gives CDR1 LNHDA, CDR2 SQIVND (reference sequence). CDR3 length: 13 residues. Sequencing used immunoSEQ multiplex PCR; TCRdb keeps in-frame clones, though not all of them. This repertoire shows approximately 60,000 clones, 70% to 90% found once; its top ten account for 5% to 6.5%. The J gene is TRBJ1-1, the V gene TRBV19, with a weak D call TRBD1 (6 bases). The specimen sequenced was PBMCs. This clonotype was sampled from a human donor in good health. Some clones in this sample may be carry-over from other donors' samples. DNA for the CDR3: TGTGCCAGTATCACGCAGGGGATGCCTGAAGCTTTCTTT. Translated: CASITQGMPEAFF.